A selection of T cell receptor beta chains follows, all from one sample in a study of CD8+ T cells in alopecia areata. Sequencing was performed with immunoSEQ multiplex PCR; in TCRdb, only in-frame clones are kept and a portion is missing. Among a few hundred thousand clones listed, 56% were seen once. The sample taken for sequencing was CD8+ T cells sorted from blood. Every receptor here comes from a human donor in good health. The CDR3 runs from the conserved cysteine through the conserved F or W. Fields, in order: clone size, J gene, D gene, V gene, CDR3 protein, CDR3 DNA. The D gene is left open where the match is weak. The size entry is marked missing in some rows and otherwise reads once, few, many or a size class.

few,TRBJ1-1,-,TRBV29-1,CSVVRNTEAFF,TGCAGCGTTGTGCGGAACACTGAAGCTTTCTTT
-,TRBJ2-7,TRBD2,TRBV5-6,CASSLSGLAASYEQYF,TGTGCCAGCAGCCTATCGGGACTAGCGGCCTCCTACGAGCAGTACTTC
few,TRBJ1-2,TRBD1,TRBV19,CASSGGQTRGYTF,TGTGCCAGTAGTGGGGGACAGACCCGTGGCTACACCTTC
-,TRBJ2-7,-,TRBV29-1,CGARNGIYEQYF,TGCGGCGCGCGGAACGGGATCTACGAGCAGTACTTC
-,TRBJ1-1,-,TRBV6-1,CATHPPTGPDTEAFF,TGTGCCACCCACCCCCCGACAGGACCGGACACTGAAGCTTTCTTT
-,TRBJ1-6,-,TRBV12-5,CASGASGGFDSPLHF,TGTGCTAGTGGTGCGTCCGGGGGGTTTGATTCACCCCTCCACTTT
-,TRBJ2-3,-,TRBV7-9,CASTPGPRSTDTQYF,TGTGCCAGCACGCCGGGCCCAAGGAGCACAGATACGCAGTATTTT
-,TRBJ2-5,TRBD2,TRBV7-2,CASSLQRGAYQETQYF,TGTGCCAGCAGCCTCCAGCGGGGGGCGTACCAAGAGACCCAGTACTTC
-,TRBJ2-5,-,TRBV12-5,CASAPSFSQAETQYF,TGTGCTAGTGCTCCCTCTTTTTCTCAAGCGGAGACCCAGTACTTC
-,TRBJ1-2,-,TRBV30,CAWAGDGYTF,TGTGCCTGGGCAGGGGACGGCTACACCTTC
-,TRBJ1-1,TRBD1,TRBV29-1,CSVTPTGGRTEAFF,TGCAGCGTTACCCCGACAGGGGGTCGGACTGAAGCTTTCTTT
-,TRBJ1-2,TRBD1,TRBV7-8,CASSPLTGVNYGYTF,TGTGCCAGCAGCCCCTTGACAGGGGTTAACTATGGCTACACCTTC
-,TRBJ2-7,TRBD1,TRBV19,CASSAGQGPYEQYF,TGTGCCAGTAGTGCGGGACAGGGGCCCTACGAGCAGTACTTC
-,TRBJ2-7,-,TRBV7-9,CASSLVSGAYEQYF,TGTGCCAGCAGCTTAGTTTCGGGGGCCTACGAGCAGTACTTC
few,TRBJ2-5,-,TRBV5-1,CASSGTEETQYF,TGCGCCAGCAGCGGGACTGAAGAGACCCAGTACTTC
-,TRBJ2-7,-,TRBV5-5,CASSLVGAEQYF,TGTGCCAGCAGCTTGGTCGGGGCCGAGCAGTACTTC
-,TRBJ2-3,TRBD1,TRBV29-1,CSAARRDRGTYF,TGCAGCGCCGCCCGGCGGGACAGGGGAACGTATTTT
few,TRBJ2-3,-,TRBV7-6,CASSPRTAASTDTQYF,TGTGCCAGCAGCCCCCGGACAGCCGCTAGCACAGATACGCAGTATTTT
few,TRBJ1-3,TRBD1,TRBV4-1,CASSPDRAALSGNTIYF,TGCGCCAGCAGCCCCGACAGGGCCGCCCTGTCTGGAAACACCATATATTTT
-,TRBJ2-7,TRBD1,TRBV5-6,CASSLRTGDPYEQYF,TGTGCCAGCAGTCTTCGGACAGGGGATCCCTACGAGCAGTACTTC
-,TRBJ2-7,TRBD2,TRBV7-2,CASSPDAGVIYEQYF,TGTGCCAGCAGCCCAGATGCGGGGGTTATCTACGAGCAGTACTTC
few,TRBJ2-5,-,TRBV11-2,CASSPGETQYF,TGTGCCAGCAGCCCCGGGGAGACCCAGTACTTC
-,TRBJ2-1,-,TRBV6-6,CASSYSRTEKNEQFF,TGTGCCAGCAGTTACTCCAGGACAGAAAAGAATGAGCAGTTCTTC
few,TRBJ2-2,-,TRBV29-1,CSAAAGELFF,TGCAGCGCTGCGGCCGGGGAGCTGTTTTTT
-,TRBJ1-1,TRBD1,TRBV5-6,CASSQGVSTEAFF,TGTGCCAGCAGCCAGGGGGTAAGCACTGAAGCTTTCTTT
-,TRBJ2-2,TRBD1,TRBV27,CASSSTGTGDTGELFF,TGTGCCAGCAGTTCCACCGGGACAGGTGACACCGGGGAGCTGTTTTTT
few,TRBJ1-4,-,TRBV2,CASSGPADNEKLFF,TGTGCCAGCAGTGGGCCAGCAGATAATGAAAAACTGTTTTTT
few,TRBJ2-3,TRBD2,TRBV7-9,CASSSTSGGTDTQYF,TGTGCCAGCAGCTCGACTAGCGGGGGGACAGATACGCAGTATTTT